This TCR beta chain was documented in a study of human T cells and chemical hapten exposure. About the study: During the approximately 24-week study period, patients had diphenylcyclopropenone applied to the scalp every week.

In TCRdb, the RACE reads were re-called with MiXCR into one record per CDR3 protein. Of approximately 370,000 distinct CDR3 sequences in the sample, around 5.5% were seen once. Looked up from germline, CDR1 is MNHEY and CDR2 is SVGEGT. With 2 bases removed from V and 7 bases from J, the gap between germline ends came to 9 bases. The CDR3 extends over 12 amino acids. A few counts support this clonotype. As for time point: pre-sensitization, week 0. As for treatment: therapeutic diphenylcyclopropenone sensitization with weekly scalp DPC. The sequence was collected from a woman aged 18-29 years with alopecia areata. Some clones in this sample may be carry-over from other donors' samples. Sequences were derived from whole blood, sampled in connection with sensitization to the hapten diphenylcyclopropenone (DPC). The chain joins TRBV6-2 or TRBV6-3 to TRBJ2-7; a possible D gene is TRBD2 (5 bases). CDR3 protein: CASSYAGSEQYF. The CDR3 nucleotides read TGTGCCAGCAGTTACGCGGGTTCGGAGCAGTACTTC.